This passage covers 7 T cell receptor beta chains from one sample sequenced in a study of blood T cell repertoires in COVID-19 (dated by TCRdb to the early 2020s). Libraries were built with the immunoSEQ multiplex PCR assay. Held by TCRdb, this immuneACCESS table contains in-frame sequences only and omits some clones. Under half of the omission traces to an unresolved V gene where checked; the cause of the rest is unknown. This sample comprises some 220,000 clones, 85% of them detected only once. The top ten constitute more than 2% of the sample. Sequenced sample: peripheral blood. These receptors were taken from a woman between 65 and 79 years old with COVID-19, enrolled during active disease.

The V and J genes are TRBV10-3 and TRBJ2-3, with 7 bases identical to TRBD2. The V and J ends lost 6 bases and 3 bases, in that order; junction bases with no gene match: 3. Germline V gene sequence: CDR1 ENHRY, CDR2 SYGVKD. This CDR3 is built from 13 residues. The CDR3 nucleotides read TGTGCCATCAGGGACGGGGGGACAGATACGCAGTATTTT. Protein: CAIRDGGTDTQYF.

The chain has TRBV12-3 or TRBV12-4 and TRBJ2-5; no clear D. This CDR3 comprises 13 residues. V lost 3 bases, J lost 1 base, and 6 bases lay in between. The CDR3 DNA follows: TGTGCCAGCAGTTTGGGCTCCCAAGAGACCCAGTACTTC. It specifies CASSLGSQETQYF.

The chain is built from TRBV4-1 and TRBJ2-4; TRBD1 agrees at 7 bases. Germline-derived CDR1 and CDR2 are MGHRA and YSYEKL. V shed 1 base and J 6 bases; nucleotides not matched to a gene: 6. The CDR3 consists of 15 residues. The CDR3: CASSQADRVVNIQYF. In nucleotides, the CDR3 is TGCGCCAGCAGCCAAGCTGACAGGGTAGTAAACATTCAGTACTTC.

CDR3 residues: CASSRDGNEQYF. DNA of the CDR3: TGTGCCAGCAGCCGAGACGGGAACGAGCAGTACTTC. J is TRBJ2-7 and V is TRBV9, with D possibly matching TRBD2 (5 bases). This CDR3 is 12 amino acids long. CDR1 and CDR2 (germline): SGDLS, YYNGEE. V lost 4 bases and J 5 bases, leaving 10 bases between the germline ends.

V and J are TRBV3-1 (or the pseudogene TRBV3-2) and TRBJ2-3; 11 bases are shared with TRBD2. Germline CDR1 and CDR2: LGHDT and YNNKEL (reference sequence). V shed 3 bases and J 0 bases; nucleotides not matched to a gene: 8. The CDR3 covers 18 residues. The CDR3 is CASSQETSGTYSTDTQYF. As DNA, the CDR3 is TGTGCCAGCAGCCAGGAGACTAGCGGGACTTACAGCACAGATACGCAGTATTTT.

V is TRBV7-8 and J is TRBJ2-7; 7 nucleotides line up with TRBD1. J lost 2 bases, V lost 1 base, and 2 bases had no gene match. This CDR3 has 14 residues. CDR1 and CDR2 from the germline V gene are SGHVS and FQNEAQ. Here the CDR3 DNA reads TGTGCCAGCAGCTTAGACAGGGGTCCCTACGAGCAGTACTTC. Its protein product is CASSLDRGPYEQYF.

J is TRBJ1-6 and V is TRBV13; 8 nucleotides match TRBD1. The germline V gene has CDR1 PRHDT and CDR2 FYEKMQ (reference sequence). V gave up 5 bases and J gave up 7 bases; unmatched junction bases: 7. This CDR3 contains 15 residues. Written as DNA, the CDR3 is TGTGCCAGCAGCAGACAGGGGTTGGGGAATTCACCCCTCCACTTT. Its protein product is CASSRQGLGNSPLHF. Filled out from reference TRBV13 and TRBJ1-6, the complete variable domain reads AAGVIQSPRHLIKEKRETATLKCYPIPRHDTVYWYQQGPGQDPQFLISFYEKMQSDKGSIPDRFSAQQFSDYHSELNMSSLELGDSALYFCASSRQGLGNSPLHFGNGTRLTVT.